This T cell receptor (beta chain) emerged from a study of tumor and adjacent non-tumor tissue in lung cancer. In regard to this clonotype: The conserved phenylalanine or tryptophan normally closing the CDR3 is absent here, so this likely arose from a read error.

RNA was extracted from bulk tissue without any cell sorting. Three rounds of nested PCR, following a modified ARM-PCR protocol, produced the TCRbeta library. TCRdb re-called the multiplex PCR reads through MiXCR, storing one row per CDR3 protein. The repertoire includes some 71,000 distinct CDR3 sequences, 72% of them detected once, and about a tenth sits in the top ten. The clonotype originates from a woman in her forties with non-small cell lung cancer. The sample was lung tumor tissue.

CDR3 residues: CASSYAIPGQEVNSPLHY. Here the CDR3 DNA reads TGTGCCAGCAGTTACGCGATCCCGGGACAGGAGGTTAATTCACCCCTCCACTAT. The chain couples TRBV6-5 to TRBJ1-6, with 8 nucleotides matching TRBD1. The CDR3 length is 18 residues. Germline lookup yields CDR1 MNHEY and CDR2 SVGAGI. V shed 2 bases, J shed 6 bases, and the junction held 12 bases outside the gene matches.